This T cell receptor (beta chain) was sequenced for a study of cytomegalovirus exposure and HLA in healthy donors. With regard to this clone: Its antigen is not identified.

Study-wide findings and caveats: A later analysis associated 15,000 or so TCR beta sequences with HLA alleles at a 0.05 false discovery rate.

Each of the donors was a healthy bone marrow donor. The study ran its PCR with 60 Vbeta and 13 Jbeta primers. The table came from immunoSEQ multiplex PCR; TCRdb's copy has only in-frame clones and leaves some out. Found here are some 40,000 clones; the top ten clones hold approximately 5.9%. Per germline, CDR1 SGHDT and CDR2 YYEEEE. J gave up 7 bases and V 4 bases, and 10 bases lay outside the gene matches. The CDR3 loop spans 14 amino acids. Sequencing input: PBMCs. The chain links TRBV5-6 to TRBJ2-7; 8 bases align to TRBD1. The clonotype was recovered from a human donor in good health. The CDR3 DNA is TGTGCCAGCAGCGGGGGACAGGCGGATGAGGAGCAGTACTTC. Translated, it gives CASSGGQADEEQYF.